The next 6 T cell receptor beta chains were all read from a single sample in a study of T cell changes during pregnancy in multiple sclerosis. Method: immunoSEQ multiplex PCR; TCRdb's copy keeps in-frame clones and lacks some. This table has more than 65,000 clones, more than 85% appearing once. Sequences were derived from peripheral blood, sampled in the first trimester of pregnancy. All receptors come from a female donor with multiple sclerosis, enrolled in a pregnancy study.

This chain uses TRBV27 with TRBJ2-1, with D uncertain. The CDR3 is 13 residues long. Germline V gene data show CDR1 as MNHEY and CDR2 as SMNVEV (reference sequence). V lost 6 bases and J 2 bases, leaving 8 bases between the germline ends. CDR3 sequence (DNA): TGTGCCAGCAGCTGGCCCCCCTACAATGAGCAGTTCTTC. Protein: CASSWPPYNEQFF.

The V and J genes are TRBV7-9 and TRBJ2-3; tentatively, D is TRBD2 (6 bases). V lost 2 bases, J lost 5 bases, and 17 bases lay in between. Germline assignment: CDR1 SEHNR and CDR2 FQNEAQ (reference sequence). CDR3 length: 16 residues. CDR3 nucleotides: TGTGCCAGCAGCTTATTTCGGGACTTGCCTCTAGATACGCAGTATTTT. It encodes CASSLFRDLPLDTQYF.

The V and J genes are TRBV6-5 and TRBJ2-5; possible D gene TRBD2, 6 bases. Germline CDR1 MNHEY, CDR2 SVGAGI. The CDR3 is 12 amino acids. Trimming removed 9 bases from V and 4 bases from J, with 12 bases in between. The CDR3 DNA is TGTGCCAGTGCGACAGCGGGAGAGACCCAGTACTTC. Translating it yields CASATAGETQYF.

The chain is built from TRBV6-1 and TRBJ1-1, with a possible D match to TRBD1 (5 bases). CDR1 is MNHNS and CDR2 is SASEGT in the germline V gene. The V gene lost 2 bases and the J gene lost 1 base, with 11 bases spanning the gap. CDR3 size: 15 residues. The chain's CDR3 is CASSESGSGNTEAFF. The CDR3 nucleotides are TGTGCCAGCAGTGAATCAGGGTCGGGGAACACTGAAGCTTTCTTT.

V and J are TRBV6-1 and TRBJ2-4, with D uncertain. The V and J ends lost 1 base and 0 bases respectively, with 10 bases between them. Germline V lookup: CDR1 MNHNS, CDR2 SASEGT. The CDR3 loop spans 16 amino acids. The chain's CDR3 is CASSEDSILAKNIQYF. CDR3 DNA: TGTGCCAGCAGTGAAGACAGTATTTTAGCCAAAAACATTCAGTACTTC.

The chain's CDR3 is CASSPGQALYF. CDR3 sequence (DNA): TGTGCCAGCTCACCGGGACAGGCCTTGTATTTT. J is TRBJ1-3 and V is TRBV18, with 8 bases identical to TRBD1. The V and J ends lost 3 bases and 16 bases, in that order; junction bases with no gene match: 5. CDR1 and CDR2 (germline): KGHSH, LQKENI. There are 11 residues in the CDR3.